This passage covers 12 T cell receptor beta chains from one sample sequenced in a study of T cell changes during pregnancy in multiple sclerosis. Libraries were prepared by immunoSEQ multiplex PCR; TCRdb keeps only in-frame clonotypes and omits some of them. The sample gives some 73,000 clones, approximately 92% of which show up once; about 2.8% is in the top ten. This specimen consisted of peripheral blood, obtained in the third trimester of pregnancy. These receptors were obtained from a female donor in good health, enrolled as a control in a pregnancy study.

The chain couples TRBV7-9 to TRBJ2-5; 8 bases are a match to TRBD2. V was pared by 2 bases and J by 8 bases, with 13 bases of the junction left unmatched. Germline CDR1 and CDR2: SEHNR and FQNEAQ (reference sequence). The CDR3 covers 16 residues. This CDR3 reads CASSLSGGAQSGTQYF. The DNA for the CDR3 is TGTGCCAGCAGCTTAAGCGGGGGCGCTCAAAGTGGCACCCAGTACTTC.

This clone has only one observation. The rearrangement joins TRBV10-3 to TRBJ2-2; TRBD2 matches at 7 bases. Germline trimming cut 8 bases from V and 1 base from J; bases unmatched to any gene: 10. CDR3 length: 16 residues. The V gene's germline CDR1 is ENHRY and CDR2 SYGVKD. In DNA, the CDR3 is TGTGCCATCCCTTCCCGGGGAGGGATGAACACCGGGGAGCTGTTTTTT. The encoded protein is CAIPSRGGMNTGELFF.

CDR3 amino acids: CASSLAGTVNQPQHF. CDR3 DNA: TGCGCCAGCAGCTTGGCTGGAACAGTCAATCAGCCCCAGCATTTT. The rearrangement links TRBV5-1 to TRBJ1-5; D not certain. With 0 bases removed from V and 3 bases from J, the gap between germline ends came to 10 bases. Germline values: CDR1 SGHRS, CDR2 YFSETQ. The CDR3 covers 15 residues.

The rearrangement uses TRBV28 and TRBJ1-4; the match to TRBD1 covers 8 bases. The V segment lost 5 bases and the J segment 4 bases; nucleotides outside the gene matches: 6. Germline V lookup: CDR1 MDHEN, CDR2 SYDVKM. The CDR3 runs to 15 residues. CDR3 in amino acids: CASSPPGQDNEKLFF. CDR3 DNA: TGTGCCAGCAGTCCCCCGGGACAGGATAATGAAAAACTGTTTTTT.

DNA of the CDR3: TGTGCCAGTAGTTCCAAGCCCGGGACAGGGGGCGCTAATGGCTACACCTTC. The encoded protein is CASSSKPGTGGANGYTF. The chain links TRBV19 to TRBJ1-2; 12 bases line up with TRBD1. Germline V lookup: CDR1 LNHDA, CDR2 SQIVND (reference sequence). The CDR3 runs 17 residues. Trimming took 5 bases from V and 6 from J; bases not matched to a gene: 13.

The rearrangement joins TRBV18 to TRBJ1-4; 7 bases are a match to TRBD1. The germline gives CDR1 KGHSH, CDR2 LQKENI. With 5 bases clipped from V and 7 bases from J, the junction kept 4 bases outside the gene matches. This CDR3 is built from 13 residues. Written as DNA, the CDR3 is TGTGCCAGCTCAAGGGGGCGCGGTGAAAAACTGTTTTTT. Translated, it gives CASSRGRGEKLFF.

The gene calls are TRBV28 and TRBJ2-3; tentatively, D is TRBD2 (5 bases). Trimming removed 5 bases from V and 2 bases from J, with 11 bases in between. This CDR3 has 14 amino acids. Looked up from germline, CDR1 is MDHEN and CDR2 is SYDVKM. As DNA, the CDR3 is TGTGCCAGCAGTAAGAGGGTGAACACAGATACGCAGTATTTT. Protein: CASSKRVNTDTQYF.

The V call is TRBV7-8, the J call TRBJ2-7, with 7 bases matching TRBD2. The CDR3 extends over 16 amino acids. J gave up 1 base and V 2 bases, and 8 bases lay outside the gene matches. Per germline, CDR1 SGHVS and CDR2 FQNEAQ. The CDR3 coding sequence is TGTGCCAGCAGCTTAAGTTTGGGCGGGGGATCCTACGAGCAGTACTTC. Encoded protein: CASSLSLGGGSYEQYF.

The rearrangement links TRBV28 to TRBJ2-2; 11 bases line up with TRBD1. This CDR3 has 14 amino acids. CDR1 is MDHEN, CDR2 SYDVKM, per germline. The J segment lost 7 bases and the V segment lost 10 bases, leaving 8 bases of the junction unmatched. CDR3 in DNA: TGTGCCACCCGGGACAGGGGGGGGAGCGGGGAGCTGTTTTTT. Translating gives CATRDRGGSGELFF.

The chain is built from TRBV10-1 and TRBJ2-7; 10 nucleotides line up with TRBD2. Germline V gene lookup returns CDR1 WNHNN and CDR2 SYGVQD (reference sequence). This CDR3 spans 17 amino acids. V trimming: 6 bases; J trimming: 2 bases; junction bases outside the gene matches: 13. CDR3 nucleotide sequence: TGCGCCAGCAGCGACCCCCTACTAGCGGGATACACCTACGAGCAGTACTTC. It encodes CASSDPLLAGYTYEQYF.

The CDR3 nucleotides are TGTGCCAGCAGCCCCGGGGGCACAGATACGCAGTATTTT. Protein: CASSPGGTDTQYF. The V gene is TRBV9, the J gene TRBJ2-3; weak D call: TRBD2 (5 bases). Germline V gene data show CDR1 as SGDLS and CDR2 as YYNGEE. This CDR3 is 13 amino acids long. V was cut by 4 bases and J by 1 base, with 7 bases left in between. Using reference TRBV9 and TRBJ2-3 for the parts outside the CDR3, the full variable domain is DSGVTQTPKHLITATGQRVTLRCSPRSGDLSVYWYQQSLDQGLQFLIQYYNGEERAKGNILERFSAQQFPDLHSELNLSSLELGDSALYFCASSPGGTDTQYFGPGTRLTVL.

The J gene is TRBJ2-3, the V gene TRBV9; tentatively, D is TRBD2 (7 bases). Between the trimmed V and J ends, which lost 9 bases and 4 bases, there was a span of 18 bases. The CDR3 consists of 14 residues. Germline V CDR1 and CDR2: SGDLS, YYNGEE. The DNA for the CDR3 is TGTGCCACCAACCCTTGGGGGGGCGCAGATACGCAGTATTTT. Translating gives CATNPWGGADTQYF. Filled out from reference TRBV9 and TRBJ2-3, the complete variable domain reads DSGVTQTPKHLITATGQRVTLRCSPRSGDLSVYWYQQSLDQGLQFLIQYYNGEERAKGNILERFSAQQFPDLHSELNLSSLELGDSALYFCATNPWGGADTQYFGPGTRLTVL.